These 3 T cell receptor beta chains were all obtained from the same sample, sequenced in a study of T-cell memory formation after mild COVID-19. From the 5' RACE reads, TCRdb called clonotypes with MiXCR, one entry per CDR3 protein. The data hold 150,000 to 200,000 distinct CDR3 sequences, with roughly a fifth observed a single time. Sequences were obtained from PBMCs or a T cell subset sorted from them (not recorded which). These receptors originate from an adult woman who had mild COVID-19 (a few samples of this study predate the infection). Cell type and time point are not known.

The chain joins TRBV5-1 to TRBJ2-1; tentatively, D is TRBD2 (6 bases). V was pared by 0 bases and J by 2 bases, with 12 bases between. The CDR3 covers 16 residues. CDR1 and CDR2 from the germline V gene are SGHRS and YFSETQ. The CDR3 here is CASSLASREAYNEQFF. The CDR3 nucleotides read TGCGCCAGCAGCTTGGCGTCCAGGGAGGCCTACAATGAGCAGTTCTTC.

This clonotype came up a few times. The rearrangement uses TRBV28 and TRBJ2-5, with 8 bases matching TRBD2. This CDR3 contains 15 residues. Germline trimming cut 3 bases from V and 5 bases from J; bases unmatched to any gene: 8. Germline CDR1 MDHEN, CDR2 SYDVKM. The CDR3 spells CASSLTAGDRETQYF. The CDR3 DNA reads TGTGCCAGCAGTTTGACAGCGGGAGATCGGGAGACCCAGTACTTC.

This clonotype occurred a few times. The chain links TRBV29-1 to TRBJ1-4; 8 bases line up with TRBD1. J was trimmed by 9 bases and V by 7 bases; bases with no gene match: 4. Per germline, CDR1 SQVTM and CDR2 ANQGSEA. The CDR3 length is 11 residues. CDR3 residues: CSARQGQKLFF. CDR3 DNA: TGCAGCGCTCGACAGGGGCAAAAACTGTTTTTT.